Reported below is one TCR beta chain. These data originate in a study of blood T cell repertoires in COVID-19. Overall study context: Acute and convalescent COVID-19 specimens originated in the United States, Italy and Spain. T cells, B-cell-depleted T cells, or PBMCs supplied cDNA or gDNA.

The CDR3 runs to 11 residues. Trimming removed 7 bases from V and 6 bases from J; junction bases left unmatched: 3. CDR1 and CDR2 from the germline V gene are DFQATT and SNEGSKA (reference sequence). In the authors' workflow: By means of reference gene primer amplification, nucleated cell counts were estimated. TCRdb's copy holds only in-frame clones and misses some; the assay was immunoSEQ multiplex PCR. V, J and clone size derive from that table, while D and trimming were established from the DNA sequence. The top ten clones hold roughly 6.2% of a sample with about 190,000 clones, nearly 90% of them seen once.

The origin of this receptor is a woman in her thirties or forties who had recovered from COVID-19. This chain uses TRBV20-1 with TRBJ1-2; TRBD1 matches at 9 bases. The specimen sequenced was peripheral blood. As DNA, the CDR3 is TGCAGTGGCGGGACAGGGAATGGCTACACCTTC. It yields the protein CSGGTGNGYTF.